This TCR beta chain derives from a study of shared clonotypes between healthy human individuals. Here immunoSEQ multiplex PCR was the method, and the copy in TCRdb shows in-frame clones only, minus some. The sample consists of just over 2,000,000 clones, around 95% of them appearing once. The TCR comes from a man between 18 and 35 years old in good health. What was sequenced was naive CD4+ T cells sorted from blood. As to subset: CD45RA+ positively selected.

In nucleotides, the CDR3 is TGTGCCAGCAGACCCCAGGGGGCTGGAAACACCATATATTTT. It encodes CASRPQGAGNTIYF. The chain carries TRBV6-5 and TRBJ1-3, with TRBD1 matching over 7 bases. The ends lost 6 bases at V and 2 bases at J; junction bases unmatched: 4. CDR3 size: 14 residues. Germline loops: CDR1 MNHEY, CDR2 SVGAGI.